Sequencing of this TCR beta chain was carried out in a study of tumor-infiltrating lymphocytes in primary liver carcinoma. Study-level findings and limits: All five tumor regions shared only about 8-24% of top clones.

The CDR3 consists of 19 residues. Germline V CDR1 and CDR2: LGHNA, YNFKEQ. Total RNA amounting to around 450 ng was the source from which TCR beta cDNA was made with a constant-region primer. Construction of TCR beta libraries relied on three successive nested multiplex PCR rounds employing slightly modified ARM-PCR. A C-beta reverse primer was combined with TRBV1-TRBV30 forward primers in the first two PCR rounds, and each round had 9 to 10 cycles. TCRdb reprocessed the multiplex PCR reads with MiXCR, giving one entry per CDR3 protein. The sample lists roughly 78,000 distinct CDR3 sequences, over 55% occurring once. Details on this clonotype: The antigen remains unidentified. A read error may account for a junction end that differs from germline.

RNA and DNA were co-extracted from approximately 20-30 mg of unsorted bulk tissue. The sample comprised liver tumor tissue from sampling region 4. Specified subset: tumor region T4, right-lateral pole. The TCR comes from a woman aged 60-75 years with primary liver carcinoma and hepatitis B virus infection. The rearrangement joins TRBV4-2 to TRBJ2-2; 11 positions match TRBD2. CDR3 region: CASSQDLILAGEGTGKLFF. CDR3 bases: TGTGCCAGCAGCCAAGATTTAATACTAGCGGGAGAAGGCACCGGGAAGCTGTTTTTT.